This TCR beta chain was captured in a study of shared clonotypes between healthy human individuals. Donors, healthy HIV-negative adults, lacked recent acute infections or vaccinations. Only in-frame clones appear in the TCRdb table, and some are missing; sequencing was by immunoSEQ multiplex PCR. The profile shows more than 850,000 clones, approximately 78% of them singletons. V was shortened by 1 base and J by 4 bases, with 8 bases between the two germline ends. CDR1 is SGHAT, CDR2 FQNNGV, per germline. This CDR3 is 14 amino acids long. Study-wide points: Compared with memory subsets, naive subsets generally had larger estimated richness. Few donors restricted represented genetic and exposure-history diversity.

Note on this clone: Its matching antigen is unknown.

Sequenced input: memory CD4+ T cells from PBMCs. Documented subset: CD45RA-negative fraction. This clonotype was obtained from a man aged 18 to 30 in good health. Some clones in this sample may be carry-over from other donors' samples. The gene calls are TRBV11-2 and TRBJ2-1; D is undetermined. CDR3 protein: CASSLASRYNEQFF. The DNA for the CDR3 is TGTGCCAGCAGCTTAGCGAGCAGGTACAATGAGCAGTTCTTC.